This T cell receptor beta chain was recovered during a study of PD-1 blockade in classical Hodgkin lymphoma. Points from the study as a whole: Newly diagnosed patients were said to have less baseline TCR diversity than healthy donors did. Repertoire differences lack defined causes, possibly disease activity or prior therapy.

Produced via immunoSEQ multiplex PCR; TCRdb's table is partial and in-frame only. Here the sample spans roughly 70,000 clones, over 90% being singletons. The time point here: newly diagnosed, previously untreated cHL patient sample. Comparison came from newly diagnosed, untreated classical Hodgkin lymphoma PBMCs. The germline V and J ends were trimmed by 6 bases and 1 base, with 14 bases remaining between them. The CDR3 is 15 residues long. CDR1 is SGHTA and CDR2 is FQGNSA in the germline V gene. A remark on this clone: Its antigen is as yet unknown.

The TCR originated in a human donor with classical Hodgkin lymphoma. The V and J genes are TRBV7-2 and TRBJ2-3, with a tentative D call TRBD1 (6 bases). The source material was peripheral blood mononuclear cells (PBMCs). The CDR3 is CASSVGGTGTDTQYF. The DNA of the CDR3 is TGTGCCAGCAGTGTAGGGGGAACCGGCACAGATACGCAGTATTTT.